This TCR beta chain derives from a study of T cells after yellow fever vaccination (dated by TCRdb to about 2019). Regarding the study in general: The SMART-Seq v4 Ultra Low Input RNA kit was used to prepare libraries from fractions with low cell numbers. To track T-cell clones before and after primary and booster YFV17D yellow fever vaccination, bulk TCR alpha and beta repertoires were sequenced longitudinally. Two healthy male donors made up the cohort, one aged 18 to 30 years and the other aged 30 to 39 years. Bulk PBMC replicates and cell subsets were isolated from blood drawn at multiple timepoints before and after both primary and secondary immunization. Study-wide findings and limitations: Because only a couple of donors were included in the study, the extent to which the findings can be generalized is limited. FACS-sorted repertoires could contain abundant contaminating clonotypes from the bulk population, so computational filtering was required. The secondary T-cell response was weaker than the primary response but faster, peaking on day 5 instead of day 15. A small fraction of clonotypes showed up in both the CD4 and CD8 compartments, probably as a result of convergent recombination. Most clones expanded after primary vaccination were re-detected after the booster (just under 97% of CD4 and roughly 87% of CD8), suggesting broad memory maintenance.

The germline V end is reduced by 2 bases and the J end by 6 bases; junction bases left unmatched: 8. CDR1 and CDR2, per the germline V gene, are MNHEY and SVGEGT. From cysteine to phenylalanine, the CDR3 is 16 amino acids long. Left in the record is the CDR3 DNA by itself, 48 bases read in frame from the first base. TCR cDNA was made using 5'RACE template switching, a step that added a universal primer site and unique molecular identifiers. Priming for cDNA synthesis came from both the TCR alpha and TCR beta constant segments. Library amplification involved two PCR steps, and the second step added sample barcodes and sequencing adapters. Libraries were sequenced on Illumina HiSeq 2500 (2x100 bp) or NovaSeq (2x150 bp). Under the source paper's analysis protocol: Reads were demultiplexed and collapsed into UMI consensus sequences with MIGEC, and V(D)J alignment was performed with MiXCR. Vaccine-responding clonotypes were defined with edgeR using replicate PBMC samples, requiring FDR below 0.01 and a log2 fold change above 5 up to day 15. CD4 or CD8 identity was assigned to each bulk clonotype according to whether the clonotype was present at higher abundance in the sequenced CD4 repertoire or the sequenced CD8 repertoire. The raw public data were reprocessed by TCRdb itself: fastp quality trimming at Q25, MiXCR clonotype calling, in-frame beta chains only. A single entry per CDR3 protein holds the most common genes and DNA from its merged rows. Clone size and V and J calls follow TCRdb, not the original study. The sample yields 300,000 to 400,000 distinct CDR3 sequences; 6.2% were counted once. Over 12% of the sample lies in the top ten.

Sample treatment or condition, as interpreted from the label and publication: live attenuated yellow fever vaccine strain. At every blood-draw timepoint, two biological replicates of bulk PBMCs were collected. A standard Ficoll-Paque protocol was used to isolate PBMCs from peripheral blood. RNA was extracted with TriZol from bulk PBMCs, CD4 and CD8 fractions, and dextramer-positive and dextramer-negative fractions. With respect to this clonotype: The target of this receptor is not known. No base quality values were provided; no much bigger clone lies one nucleotide off.

Material: PBMCs, obtained 5 days after the yellow fever booster vaccination. This TCR derives from a man aged 25 to 40 who received the YFV17D yellow fever vaccine. The chain joins TRBV6-2 or TRBV6-3 to TRBJ2-7, with TRBD2 matching 12 junction bases. CDR3 sequence: CASSYHSSGRAAEQYF. In nucleotides, the sequence is TGTGCCAGCAGTTACCATTCTAGCGGGAGGGCCGCCGAGCAGTACTTC.